This T cell receptor (beta chain) is from a study of T cell repertoires in cytomegalovirus infection. Background on the study: As its CMV epitopes, the study selected recently identified HLA-C-restricted and well-studied HLA-B-restricted targets. Public TCR beta signatures marked donors with CMV infection and the matching HLA. Notes on the study in general: Dominant in the ex vivo response were TCR beta clonotypes restricted by HLA-C and specific for CMV. Cumulative frequency of public TCR beta families picked out carriers of CMV plus the relevant HLA.

TCRdb reprocessed the reads via MiXCR and lists one record per CDR3 protein. Of around 100,000 distinct CDR3 sequences in the sample, around 31% were seen once. CDR3 length: 16 amino acids. Germline assignment: CDR1 LGHNA and CDR2 YSLEER. V shed 3 bases, J shed 1 base, and the junction held 7 bases outside the gene matches. In regard to this clonotype: The antigen is unknown.

The starting material was CD8+ T cells from cultured PBMCs, obtained from culture after CMV antigen stimulation. This sequence originates from a human donor in good health (CMV status not recorded). Some clones in this sample may be carry-over from other donors' samples. This sequence joins TRBV4-3 and TRBJ2-7, with 9 bases aligning to TRBD1. CDR3 nucleotides: TGCGCCAGCAGCCACGCGCTGGGACAGGGTTCCTACGAGCAGTACTTC. Translated: CASSHALGQGSYEQYF.